This T cell receptor (beta chain) was identified in a study of blood T cell repertoires in COVID-19. Looking at the study overall: Acute and convalescent COVID-19 samples came from the United States, Italy and Spain. PBMCs, B-cell-depleted T cells, or T cells were the source of the cDNA or gDNA that made up the material.

Per the authors' pipeline: Reference gene primer amplification in the assay estimated nucleated cell counts. TCRdb keeps only in-frame clones here, not all; method: immunoSEQ multiplex PCR. V, J and clone size derive from that table, while D and trimming were established from the DNA sequence. The sample records under 100,000 clones, 87% being singletons. This CDR3 is 16 amino acids long. Germline CDR1 is GTSNPN and CDR2 is SVGIG (reference sequence). Trimming took 4 bases from V and 1 from J; bases not matched to a gene: 12. The sample comprised peripheral blood. The chain couples TRBV30 to TRBJ1-1; 7 nucleotides agree with TRBD1. The receptor was derived from a human donor in a cohort sampled during active COVID-19. CDR3 sequence reads: CAWIRGWGQKNTEAFF. CDR3 DNA: TGTGCCTGGATTAGAGGTTGGGGACAGAAGAACACTGAAGCTTTCTTT.